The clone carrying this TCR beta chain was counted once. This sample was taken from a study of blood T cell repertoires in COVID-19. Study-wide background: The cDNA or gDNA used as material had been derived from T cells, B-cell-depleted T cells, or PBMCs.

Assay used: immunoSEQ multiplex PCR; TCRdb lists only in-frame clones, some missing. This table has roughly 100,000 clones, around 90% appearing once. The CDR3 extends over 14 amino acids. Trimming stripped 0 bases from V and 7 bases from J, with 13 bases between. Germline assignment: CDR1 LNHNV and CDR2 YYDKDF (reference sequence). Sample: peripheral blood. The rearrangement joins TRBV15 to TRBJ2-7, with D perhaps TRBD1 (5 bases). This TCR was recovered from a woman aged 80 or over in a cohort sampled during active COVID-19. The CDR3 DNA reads TGTGCCACCAGCAGAGAACGACAGTCTGGAGAGCAGTACTTC. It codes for CATSRERQSGEQYF.